The 17 T cell receptor beta chains below all came from one sample that was sequenced in a study of blood T cell repertoires in COVID-19. This table comes from immunoSEQ multiplex PCR, and its TCRdb copy is limited to in-frame clones, with some not included. The data show 200,000 or so clones, 75% to 90% seen once. What was sequenced was PBMCs or T cells enriched from blood (not recorded which). These receptors came from a woman aged 30 to 39 who had been exposed to COVID-19.

The genes are TRBV4-1 and TRBJ2-3; possible D gene TRBD2, 6 bases. The CDR3 covers 17 residues. With 0 bases removed from V and 4 bases from J, the gap between germline ends came to 17 bases. Germline CDR1 and CDR2: MGHRA and YSYEKL. CDR3: CASSQDEAGGAADTQYF. For the CDR3, the DNA is TGCGCCAGCAGCCAAGATGAGGCGGGCGGGGCCGCAGATACGCAGTATTTT.

The J gene is TRBJ1-2, the V gene TRBV18; 7 bases match TRBD1. V lost 0 bases and J lost 8; bases outside the gene matches: 9. This CDR3 has 15 residues. Germline-derived CDR1 and CDR2 are KGHSH and LQKENI. The CDR3 nucleotides are TGTGCCAGCTCACCACCAACCCCCCCGGGACAGGGCTACACCTTC. Translated: CASSPPTPPGQGYTF.

V is TRBV19 and J is TRBJ2-1; 16 nucleotides align to TRBD2. From germline, CDR1 is LNHDA and CDR2 SQIVND (reference sequence). The CDR3 covers 18 residues. The J segment lost 7 bases and the V segment lost 1 base, leaving 7 bases of the junction unmatched. The CDR3 nucleotides read TGTGCCAGTAGTATAGGGTGGGGACTAGCGGGAGGGCGGAATGAGCAGTTCTTC. Its protein is CASSIGWGLAGGRNEQFF.

This chain uses TRBV6-5 with TRBJ2-2; 9 nucleotides align to TRBD2. V trimming: 4 bases; J trimming: 4 bases; junction bases outside the gene matches: 7. Looked up from germline, CDR1 is MNHEY and CDR2 is SVGAGI. This CDR3 region has 16 residues. Written as DNA, the CDR3 is TGTGCCAGCAGTTTGCTTAGCGGGAGTGGCACCGGGGAGCTGTTTTTT. Protein product: CASSLLSGSGTGELFF.

This clone was detected only once. The V call is TRBV11-1, the J call TRBJ2-1; the D gene is possibly TRBD1 (5 bases). Germline V gene lookup returns CDR1 SGHAT and CDR2 FQDESV (reference sequence). The V end was cut by 5 bases, the J end by 3 bases, with 17 bases between. The CDR3 has 16 amino acids. DNA of the CDR3: TGTGCCAGCAGCCTACGCCCAGGGCCGGACTACAATGAGCAGTTCTTC. It codes for CASSLRPGPDYNEQFF.

The chain employs TRBV7-9 and TRBJ1-1; D remains ambiguous. CDR1 is SEHNR, CDR2 FQNEAQ, per germline (reference sequence). This CDR3 comprises 15 residues. V lost 1 base and J lost 0, with 9 bases in between. The CDR3: CASSLGELMNTEAFF. The DNA of the CDR3 is TGTGCCAGCAGCTTAGGGGAGCTTATGAACACTGAAGCTTTCTTT. The entire variable domain, with the rest obtained from reference TRBV7-9 and TRBJ1-1, is as follows: DTGVSQNPRHKITKRGQNVTFRCDPISEHNRLYWYRQTLGQGPEFLTYFQNEAQLEKSRLLSDRFSAERPKGSFSTLEIQRTEQGDSAMYLCASSLGELMNTEAFFGQGTRLTVV.

This clone was picked up one time. This chain joins TRBV5-4 and TRBJ1-3, with D maybe TRBD1 (6 bases). Germline V gene data show CDR1 as SGHNT and CDR2 as YYREEE (reference sequence). V was trimmed by 4 bases and J by 3 bases, leaving 11 bases between them. The CDR3 length is 14 residues. CDR3 DNA: TGTGCCAGCAGCCTACAGGGTGGTGGAAACACCATATATTTT. Its protein is CASSLQGGGNTIYF.

The rearrangement links TRBV5-4 to TRBJ1-6, with TRBD1 matching over 7 bases. This CDR3 has 15 residues. J was trimmed by 8 bases and V by 0 bases; bases with no gene match: 5. Germline-derived CDR1 and CDR2 are SGHNT and YYREEE (reference sequence). Here the CDR3 DNA reads TGTGCCAGCAGCTTGGGCGGGACAGTGGATTCACCCCTCCACTTT. This gives the protein CASSLGGTVDSPLHF.

The chain carries TRBV5-4 and TRBJ2-1; the D gene is possibly TRBD2 (5 bases). V was pared by 0 bases and J by 14 bases, with 18 bases between. This CDR3 is built from 14 residues. Germline V gives CDR1 SGHNT, CDR2 YYREEE (reference sequence). This CDR3 is CASSLESGTSRKFF. CDR3 DNA sequence: TGTGCCAGCAGCTTGGAAAGTGGTACTAGTCGGAAGTTCTTC. Looking up the rest from reference TRBV5-4 and TRBJ2-1 gives the full variable domain: ETGVTQSPTHLIKTRGQQVTLRCSSQSGHNTVSWYQQALGQGPQFIFQYYREEENGRGNFPPRFSGLQFPNYSSELNVNALELDDSALYLCASSLESGTSRKFFGPGTRLTVL.

This clone appeared once. The rearrangement joins TRBV25-1 to TRBJ2-1, with TRBD2 matching over 10 bases. The trim removed 7 bases at V and 1 base at J, leaving 7 bases unmatched. There are 16 residues in the CDR3. Germline assignment: CDR1 MGHDK and CDR2 SYGVNS. This CDR3 is CASIGIAGGSYNEQFF. Written as DNA, the CDR3 is TGTGCCAGCATAGGAATAGCGGGAGGATCCTACAATGAGCAGTTCTTC.

This clone was observed a handful of times. J is TRBJ1-1 and V is TRBV6-5; D remains unclear. Germline V gene sequence: CDR1 MNHEY, CDR2 SVGAGI. V shed 8 bases and J shed 0 bases, with 16 bases lying between them. The CDR3 totals 15 residues. The CDR3 protein is CASPDPRRLNTEAFF. In nucleotides, the CDR3 is TGTGCCAGCCCGGACCCGAGGAGGCTGAACACTGAAGCTTTCTTT.

This chain uses TRBV6-1 with TRBJ2-6, with TRBD2 identical over 7 bases. V lost 2 bases, J lost 6 bases, and 4 bases stayed unmatched. The CDR3 is made up of 15 amino acids. Germline loops: CDR1 MNHNS, CDR2 SASEGT. The CDR3 protein is CASSEQGGVANVLTF. CDR3 in DNA: TGTGCCAGCAGTGAACAGGGAGGGGTGGCCAACGTCCTGACTTTC.

CDR3 in amino acids: CATSPGLAEQETQYF. CDR3 nucleotide sequence: TGTGCCACCAGCCCCGGACTAGCGGAACAAGAGACCCAGTACTTC. The chain recombines TRBV15 with TRBJ2-5, with TRBD2 matching over 10 bases. This CDR3 has 15 residues. J gave up 2 bases and V 5 bases, and 5 bases lay outside the gene matches. Germline CDR1 and CDR2: LNHNV and YYDKDF (reference sequence).

V gene TRBV10-3 combines with J gene TRBJ2-3; 11 bases fit TRBD2. This CDR3 region has 18 residues. The ends lost 3 bases at V and 0 bases at J; junction bases unmatched: 8. Germline assignment: CDR1 ENHRY and CDR2 SYGVKD. CDR3 bases: TGTGCCATCAGTGAAGGGGGACTAGCGGTTTCTAGCACAGATACGCAGTATTTT. This codes for CAISEGGLAVSSTDTQYF.

The CDR3 here is CASSLGLGSYNEQFF. CDR3 bases: TGTGCCAGCAGCCTAGGACTAGGCTCCTACAATGAGCAGTTCTTC. The chain joins TRBV5-6 to TRBJ2-1; 7 nucleotides match TRBD2. In germline, CDR1 is SGHDT, CDR2 YYEEEE. This CDR3 spans 15 amino acids. V lost 4 bases and J lost 0; bases outside the gene matches: 4.

The V call is TRBV21-1, the J call TRBJ1-1; TRBD1 reflects the table's D call only, with no check against the DNA. TRBV21-1 is a pseudogene segment. The length of the CDR3 is 16 residues. This CDR3 is CASSKGGQGENTEAFF. CDR3 sequence (DNA): TGTGCCAGCAGCAAAGGTGGACAGGGGGAGAACACTGAAGCTTTCTTT.

The chain recombines TRBV5-1 with TRBJ2-5; weak D call: TRBD2 (6 bases). CDR1 and CDR2 (germline): SGHRS, YFSETQ. Trimming left V 0 bases short and J 4 bases short, with 10 bases between. The CDR3 runs to 14 residues. Here the CDR3 reads CASSLAFGGETQYF. CDR3 DNA sequence: TGCGCCAGCAGCTTGGCCTTCGGGGGAGAGACCCAGTACTTC.